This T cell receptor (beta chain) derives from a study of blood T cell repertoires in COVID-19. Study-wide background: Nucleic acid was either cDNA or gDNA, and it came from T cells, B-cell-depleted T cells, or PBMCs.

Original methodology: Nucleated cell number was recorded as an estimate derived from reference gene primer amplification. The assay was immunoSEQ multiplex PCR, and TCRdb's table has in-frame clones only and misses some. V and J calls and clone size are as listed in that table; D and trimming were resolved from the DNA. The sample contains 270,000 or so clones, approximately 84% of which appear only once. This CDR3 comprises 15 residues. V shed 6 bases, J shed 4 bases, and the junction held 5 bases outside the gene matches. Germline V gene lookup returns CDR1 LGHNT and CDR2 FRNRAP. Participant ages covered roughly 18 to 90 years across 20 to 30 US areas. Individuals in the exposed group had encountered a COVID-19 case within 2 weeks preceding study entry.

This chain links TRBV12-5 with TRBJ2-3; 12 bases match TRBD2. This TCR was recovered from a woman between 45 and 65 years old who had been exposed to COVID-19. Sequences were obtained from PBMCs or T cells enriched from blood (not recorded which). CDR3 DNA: TGTGCTAGTGGCCTCCTAGCGGGGGGGGCAGATACGCAGTATTTT. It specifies CASGLLAGGADTQYF.